This T cell receptor (beta chain) was obtained from a study of shared clonotypes between healthy human individuals. Study context: Researchers assigned three CD4 naive, three CD4 memory, two CD8 naive and one CD8 memory plate to each donor.

Whole-study findings and limits: Investigators expected sequencing depth to affect clonotype sharing among donors. Sorted-subset samples were not fully sequenced, rarefaction indicated.

TCRdb keeps only in-frame clones here, not all; method: immunoSEQ multiplex PCR. The sample includes nearly 750,000 clones, over 60% seen only once; the top ten take about 1.7%. This clone was recorded a few times. Its antigen is not identified. Germline CDR1 reads SNHLY; CDR2 reads FYNNEI. Trimming took 7 bases from V and 0 from J, leaving 12 bases between them. The CDR3 is 15 residues long. Source material: memory CD4+ T cells sorted from blood. This sample's subset: CD45RA-negative fraction. This sequence joins TRBV2 and TRBJ2-2; D is perhaps TRBD2 (6 bases). This receptor was taken from a woman younger than 45 in good health. CDR3 nucleotides: TGTGCCAGCAAGTGGGTAGCGGCGAACACCGGGGAGCTGTTTTTT. It encodes CASKWVAANTGELFF.